The 21 T cell receptor beta chains below all came from one sample that was sequenced in a study of blood T cell repertoires in COVID-19. Only in-frame clones appear in the TCRdb table, and some are missing; sequencing was by immunoSEQ multiplex PCR. The sample shows about 28,000 clones, about 80% of them seen only once. Sequencing was carried out using peripheral blood. Source of these receptors: a man in his 70s with acute or convalescent COVID-19.

V is TRBV15 and J is TRBJ1-1; 7 positions match TRBD1. The V gene end was trimmed by 6 bases and the J gene end by 4 bases; junction bases not matched to a gene: 5. This CDR3 has 13 residues. The V gene's germline CDR1 is LNHNV and CDR2 YYDKDF (reference sequence). DNA of the CDR3: TGTGCCACCAGAGACAGGGTGGTCACTGAAGCTTTCTTT. Its translation: CATRDRVVTEAFF.

V and J are TRBV7-9 and TRBJ2-3; 10 bases match TRBD2. V trimming: 7 bases; J trimming: 4 bases; junction bases outside the gene matches: 11. This CDR3 is built from 16 residues. Germline V lookup: CDR1 SEHNR, CDR2 FQNEAQ (reference sequence). As DNA, the CDR3 is TGTGCCAGCAACACGGCTGGGACTAGCGTATCAGATACGCAGTATTTT. Its protein is CASNTAGTSVSDTQYF. Using reference TRBV7-9 and TRBJ2-3 for the parts outside the CDR3, the full variable domain is DTGVSQNPRHKITKRGQNVTFRCDPISEHNRLYWYRQTLGQGPEFLTYFQNEAQLEKSRLLSDRFSAERPKGSFSTLEIQRTEQGDSAMYLCASNTAGTSVSDTQYFGPGTRLTVL.

V is TRBV24-1 and J is TRBJ2-1; 9 bases map to TRBD1. Germline CDR1 KGHDR, CDR2 SFDVKD. This CDR3 contains 15 residues. J lost 2 bases, V lost 10 bases, and 8 bases had no gene match. The CDR3 here is CATSARDRAYNEQFF. As DNA, the CDR3 is TGTGCCACTTCTGCCCGGGACAGGGCCTACAATGAGCAGTTCTTC.

The chain couples TRBV18 to TRBJ1-1, with a weak D call TRBD1 (5 bases). Germline V lookup: CDR1 KGHSH, CDR2 LQKENI. Trimming took 2 bases from V and 1 from J, leaving 11 bases between them. The CDR3 covers 15 residues. The CDR3 spells CASSPILGENTEAFF. The CDR3 DNA sequence: TGTGCCAGCTCACCAATTTTAGGGGAGAACACTGAAGCTTTCTTT. Using reference TRBV18 and TRBJ1-1 for the parts outside the CDR3, the full variable domain is NAGVMQNPRHLVRRRGQEARLRCSPMKGHSHVYWYRQLPEEGLKFMVYLQKENIIDESGMPKERFSAEFPKEGPSILRIQQVVRGDSAAYFCASSPILGENTEAFFGQGTRLTVV.

V is TRBV28 and J is TRBJ1-5, with D uncertain. V was clipped by 7 bases and J by 6 bases, with 13 bases between them. Germline CDR1 and CDR2: MDHEN and SYDVKM. The CDR3 contains 13 residues. Here the CDR3 DNA reads TGTGCCAGCACCCCAGGTGTGACTCAGCCCCAGCATTTT. This encodes CASTPGVTQPQHF.

CDR3 sequence (DNA): TGTGCCAGCAGCCAAGGGGACCAGGGACTGTTTTCACCCCTCCACTTT. Its protein is CASSQGDQGLFSPLHF. The chain combines TRBV3-1 (or the pseudogene TRBV3-2) with TRBJ1-6, with D perhaps TRBD1 (5 bases). Germline CDR1 and CDR2: LGHDT and YNNKEL (reference sequence). The CDR3 is made up of 16 amino acids. V lost 1 base and J lost 9, with 16 bases in between.

The chain employs TRBV30 and TRBJ1-2, with D unclear. This CDR3 has 13 residues. Between the trimmed V and J ends, which lost 2 bases and 4 bases, there was a span of 11 bases. Germline lookup yields CDR1 GTSNPN and CDR2 SVGIG (reference sequence). The CDR3 region is CAWSTRSGYGYTF. In DNA form, the CDR3 reads TGTGCCTGGAGTACAAGGTCGGGCTATGGCTACACCTTC.

There are a few counts of this clone. The V gene is TRBV4-1, the J gene TRBJ1-1; 7 bases agree with TRBD1. The CDR3 has 17 residues. V lost 4 bases, J lost 5 bases, and 16 bases stayed unmatched. Germline values: CDR1 MGHRA, CDR2 YSYEKL. The CDR3 protein is CASSPYGLRQGETEAFF. For the CDR3, the DNA is TGCGCCAGCAGCCCGTACGGCCTTCGACAGGGCGAGACTGAAGCTTTCTTT.

CDR3 nucleotides: TGTGCCAGCTCACCACCTACTAGCTCCTACAATGAGCAGTTCTTC. Its protein product is CASSPPTSSYNEQFF. The chain couples TRBV18 to TRBJ2-1, with D perhaps matching TRBD2 (5 bases). V was clipped by 0 bases and J by 0 bases, with 6 bases between them. Germline CDR1 reads KGHSH; CDR2 reads LQKENI. The CDR3 loop spans 15 amino acids.

The chain uses TRBV21-1 and TRBJ2-1; the table assigns TRBD2, which was not confirmed against the DNA. TRBV21-1 is noted as a pseudogene. The CDR3 is 17 residues long. The CDR3 protein is CASSKELAGGRANEQFF. The CDR3 nucleotides read TGTGCCAGCAGCAAAGAACTAGCGGGAGGGAGAGCAAATGAGCAGTTCTTC.

This clone was observed a few times. A junction end diverges from the germline sequence, so it may reflect a read error. This rearrangement joins TRBV13 to TRBJ2-7; 10 bases agree with TRBD2. The CDR3 runs to 14 residues. The germline V gene encodes CDR1 PRHDT and CDR2 FYEKMQ (reference sequence). The CDR3 region is CASRLAGGTYEQYF. The DNA of the CDR3 is TGTGCCAGCAGATTAGCGGGAGGTACCTACGAGCAGTACTTC.

This rearrangement joins TRBV5-1 to TRBJ1-2, with 9 bases that match TRBD1. Per the germline V gene, CDR1 is SGHRS and CDR2 is YFSETQ. Unmatched junction bases numbered 4, after V lost 4 bases and J lost 6 bases. The CDR3 consists of 13 residues. The CDR3 here is CASSADRGDGYTF. In nucleotides, the CDR3 is TGCGCCAGCAGCGCCGACAGGGGGGATGGCTACACCTTC.

DNA for the CDR3: TGTGCCAGCAGAATAGCGGGAGTCAAACCCGGGGAGCTGTTTTTT. It translates to CASRIAGVKPGELFF. V gene TRBV6-5 combines with J gene TRBJ2-2; 9 bases are a match to TRBD2. V dropped 6 bases and J dropped 6; count of bases not matched to a gene: 8. Germline V gene lookup returns CDR1 MNHEY and CDR2 SVGAGI. The CDR3 consists of 15 residues.

J is TRBJ1-1 and V is TRBV4-3, with D possibly being TRBD1 (6 bases). The V end lost 0 bases, the J end lost 11 bases, and 13 bases lay between the germline ends. Germline V lookup: CDR1 LGHNA, CDR2 YSLEER. CDR3 length equals 13 residues. The CDR3 protein is CASSQDGQREAFF. CDR3 nucleotides: TGCGCCAGCAGCCAAGACGGACAGCGGGAGGCTTTCTTT.

This chain uses TRBV7-2 with TRBJ2-1; D perhaps matches TRBD1 (5 bases). The CDR3 spans 15 residues. The V end lost 4 bases, the J end lost 3 bases, and 13 bases lay between the germline ends. The germline V gene has CDR1 SGHTA and CDR2 FQGNSA. CDR3 in amino acids: CASSSRDTGYNEQFF. As DNA, the CDR3 is TGTGCCAGCAGCTCCAGGGATACAGGCTACAATGAGCAGTTCTTC.

The rearrangement links TRBV3-1 (or the pseudogene TRBV3-2) to TRBJ2-1; 10 bases align to TRBD1. This CDR3 spans 16 amino acids. V was pared by 3 bases and J by 4 bases, with 6 bases of the junction left unmatched. Germline loops: CDR1 LGHDT, CDR2 YNNKEL (reference sequence). The CDR3: CASSHPRGQGYNEQFF. The CDR3 bases are TGTGCCAGCAGCCACCCGAGGGGACAGGGGTACAATGAGCAGTTCTTC.

V and J are TRBV2 and TRBJ2-1; D is possibly TRBD2 (5 bases). CDR1 is SNHLY, CDR2 FYNNEI, per germline. Trimming left V 4 bases short and J 10 bases short, with 14 bases between. The CDR3 has 13 residues. The CDR3 DNA reads as TGTGCCAGCAGTGGGACTCCCCGTGGGGAGCAGTTCTTC. This codes for CASSGTPRGEQFF.

V gene TRBV12-3 or TRBV12-4 combines with J gene TRBJ2-1, with D perhaps matching TRBD1 (6 bases). The CDR3 has 13 amino acids. V was trimmed by 7 bases and J by 6 bases, leaving 13 bases between them. In nucleotides, the CDR3 is TGTGCCAGCACCCCGGACAGAAGCAATGAGCAGTTCTTC. It codes for CASTPDRSNEQFF.

The chain has TRBV3-1 (or the pseudogene TRBV3-2) and TRBJ1-5, with D maybe TRBD1 (5 bases). CDR1 is LGHDT and CDR2 is YNNKEL in the germline V gene (reference sequence). Trimming cost V 1 base and J 3 bases, with 13 bases left between them. CDR3 size: 16 residues. This CDR3 reads CASSQGVGGLNQPQHF. In DNA, the CDR3 is TGTGCCAGCAGCCAAGGGGTCGGGGGACTCAATCAGCCCCAGCATTTT.

This chain joins TRBV5-5 and TRBJ1-4; 8 bases line up with TRBD1. The CDR3 contains 15 residues. The trim removed 3 bases at V and 7 bases at J, leaving 8 bases unmatched. Germline V gives CDR1 SGHKS, CDR2 YYEKEE (reference sequence). CDR3 DNA sequence: TGTGCCAGCAGCTGGGGGACAGGAGAGGGTGAAAAACTGTTTTTT. This translates into CASSWGTGEGEKLFF. Using reference TRBV5-5 and TRBJ1-4 for the parts outside the CDR3, the full variable domain is DAGVTQSPTHLIKTRGQQVTLRCSPISGHKSVSWYQQVLGQGPQFIFQYYEKEERGRGNFPDRFSARQFPNYSSELNVNALLLGDSALYLCASSWGTGEGEKLFFGSGTQLSVL.

V gene TRBV6-5 combines with J gene TRBJ2-2; TRBD1 matches 11 bases. V lost 10 bases to trimming and J lost 4 bases; unmatched junction nucleotides: 8. CDR3 size: 15 residues. Per germline, CDR1 MNHEY and CDR2 SVGAGI. Here the CDR3 reads CAISRDRGATGELFF. In DNA, the CDR3 is TGTGCCATCTCACGGGACAGGGGGGCCACCGGGGAGCTGTTTTTT.